Following are 30 T cell receptor beta chains from one sample sequenced in a study of identical twins. A single record per CDR3 protein comes from TCRdb applying MiXCR to the 5' RACE reads. The sample gives some 600,000 distinct CDR3 sequences, about 7% of which show up once; 1.6% is in the top ten. These sequences were also reported in another study, on yellow fever vaccine responses in identical twins.

Sequenced sample: PBMCs. These receptors were obtained from a woman aged 18-29 years in good health.

V gene TRBV25-1 combines with J gene TRBJ1-5; D remains ambiguous. The CDR3 runs to 13 residues. Trimming removed 3 bases at V and 7 bases at J, with 10 bases between. Germline CDR1 MGHDK, CDR2 SYGVNS. CDR3 nucleotide sequence: TGTGCCAGCAGTGAGGGGTTCGGGCAGCCCCAGCATTTT. Translated, it gives CASSEGFGQPQHF.

The chain joins TRBV6-5 to TRBJ2-1; 12 bases agree with TRBD2. This CDR3 contains 17 residues. The germline gives CDR1 MNHEY, CDR2 SVGAGI. J lost 9 bases, V lost 2 bases, and 11 bases had no gene match. The CDR3 DNA sequence: TGTGCCAGCAGTTACACGGCTAGCGGGGGGGCAGTGGGTGAGCAGTTCTTC. Translation: CASSYTASGGAVGEQFF.

The chain recombines TRBV6-2 or TRBV6-3 with TRBJ2-1; the D is unclear. CDR3 length: 15 amino acids. Per germline, CDR1 MNHEY and CDR2 SVGEGT. V was shortened by 2 bases and J by 0 bases, with 8 bases between the two germline ends. CDR3 DNA sequence: TGTGCCAGCAGTTACATGGGAAGCTCCTACAATGAGCAGTTCTTC. Translated, it gives CASSYMGSSYNEQFF.

The sample holds many counts of this clonotype. The chain couples TRBV12-3 or TRBV12-4 to TRBJ1-3; a possible D gene is TRBD1 (6 bases). CDR3 length: 15 amino acids. The V end lost 3 bases, the J end lost 0 bases, and 9 bases lay between the germline ends. CDR3 amino acids: CASSFYRDSGNTIYF. The CDR3 DNA follows: TGTGCCAGCAGTTTCTACAGGGACTCTGGAAACACCATATATTTT.

The chain couples TRBV3-1 to TRBJ2-2, with 8 bases that match TRBD2. V shed 6 bases, J shed 0 bases, and the junction held 3 bases outside the gene matches. The CDR3 has 15 residues. Germline loops: CDR1 LGHDT, CDR2 YNNKEL (reference sequence). The CDR3 nucleotides are TGTGCCAGCAGGAATAGCGGGGCGAACACCGGGGAGCTGTTTTTT. As protein: CASRNSGANTGELFF.

This clonotype was counted only a few times. The chain has TRBV2 and TRBJ1-1; no firm D call. Germline-derived CDR1 and CDR2 are SNHLY and FYNNEI. The CDR3 is made up of 13 amino acids. Trimming shortened V by 4 bases and J by 5 bases, and 11 bases separated the two germline ends. The CDR3 reads CASSALQATEAFF. Here the CDR3 DNA reads TGTGCCAGCAGTGCTCTGCAGGCGACTGAAGCTTTCTTT.

This clonotype was observed a handful of times. This chain connects TRBV20-1 to TRBJ1-6, with 12 positions matching TRBD1. The CDR3 runs to 15 residues. Germline assignment: CDR1 DFQATT and CDR2 SNEGSKA (reference sequence). V dropped 4 bases and J dropped 7; count of bases not matched to a gene: 5. CDR3 region: CSATGTGGVNSPLHF. For the CDR3, the DNA is TGCAGTGCTACCGGGACAGGGGGCGTGAATTCACCCCTCCACTTT.

This clonotype appeared many times. The chain links TRBV20-1 to TRBJ1-1; 7 nucleotides line up with TRBD1. This CDR3 has 14 residues. Germline CDR1 is DFQATT and CDR2 is SNEGSKA (reference sequence). Losses at the gene ends were 2 bases for V and 0 bases for J; bases not matched to a gene: 3. The CDR3 coding sequence is TGCAGTGCTAGATTTGGGACAGTGAACACTGAAGCTTTCTTT. Amino acids: CSARFGTVNTEAFF.

This rearrangement joins TRBV6-2 or TRBV6-3 to TRBJ2-6, with 7 bases that match TRBD1. Germline assignment: CDR1 MNHEY and CDR2 SVGEGT. V lost 7 bases and J lost 0; bases outside the gene matches: 3. The length of the CDR3 is 15 residues. The CDR3 nucleotides read TGTGCCAGCACGGGACAGACCTCTGGGGCCAACGTCCTGACTTTC. Its protein product is CASTGQTSGANVLTF.

The J gene is TRBJ2-5, the V gene TRBV20-1; the match to TRBD1 covers 9 bases. Per the germline V gene, CDR1 is DFQATT and CDR2 is SNEGSKA (reference sequence). CDR3 length: 16 residues. After removal of 0 bases from V and 2 bases from J, the junction contained 7 bases not matched to a gene. DNA for the CDR3: TGCAGTGCTAGAGAGTGGGACAGGGACCAACAAGAGACCCAGTACTTC. Translation: CSAREWDRDQQETQYF.

V and J are TRBV10-3 and TRBJ2-5; 12 nucleotides match TRBD2. Germline trimming cut 6 bases from V and 3 bases from J; bases unmatched to any gene: 11. The CDR3 length is 17 residues. The germline CDR1 and CDR2 sequences are ENHRY and SYGVKD. CDR3 protein: CAIRSRLAGELEETQYF. DNA for the CDR3: TGTGCCATCAGATCGCGACTAGCGGGAGAGTTGGAAGAGACCCAGTACTTC.

The chain is built from TRBV29-1 and TRBJ2-1; a weak D match, TRBD1 (6 bases). Germline CDR1 is SQVTM and CDR2 is ANQGSEA. This CDR3 comprises 13 residues. The V end lost 6 bases, the J end lost 3 bases, and 12 bases lay between the germline ends. The CDR3 reads CSVPRGYYNEQFF. CDR3 DNA sequence: TGCAGCGTCCCCAGGGGCTACTACAATGAGCAGTTCTTC.

This clonotype was observed a few times. This chain links TRBV24-1 with TRBJ2-1, with a possible D match to TRBD2 (5 bases). The CDR3 contains 17 residues. CDR1 and CDR2 from the germline V gene are KGHDR and SFDVKD. Trimming took off 4 bases at V and 5 bases at J, with 20 bases between the two ends. DNA for the CDR3: TGTGCCACCAGTGACCGAGATTCCGGGGTGAGCCACAATGAGCAGTTCTTC. It yields the protein CATSDRDSGVSHNEQFF.

This clonotype came up many times. The chain uses TRBV7-2 and TRBJ2-1; TRBD2 aligns across 9 bases. CDR1 SGHTA and CDR2 FQGNSA come from the germline V gene. Losses at the gene ends were 5 bases for V and 4 bases for J; bases not matched to a gene: 6. The CDR3 loop spans 15 amino acids. The CDR3 sequence: CASSHTSGQYNEQFF. In nucleotides, the CDR3 is TGTGCCAGCAGCCATACTAGCGGGCAGTACAATGAGCAGTTCTTC. The variable domain in full, completed from reference TRBV7-2 and TRBJ2-1, reads GAGVSQSPSNKVTEKGKDVELRCDPISGHTALYWYRQSLGQGLEFLIYFQGNSAPDKSGLPSDRFSAERTGGSVSTLTIQRTQQEDSAVYLCASSHTSGQYNEQFFGPGTRLTVL.

This clonotype was found a few times. This rearrangement joins TRBV6-2 or TRBV6-3 to TRBJ2-7; 7 bases map to TRBD2. The CDR3 length is 19 residues. Germline trimming cut 3 bases from V and 2 bases from J; bases unmatched to any gene: 19. Germline assignment: CDR1 MNHEY and CDR2 SVGEGT. CDR3 nucleotide sequence: TGTGCCAGCAGTTATAATTTTGGGACTACTGACCTGTTAGCCTACGAGCAGTACTTC. Amino acids: CASSYNFGTTDLLAYEQYF.

This clonotype came up a few times. V is TRBV20-1 and J is TRBJ2-1; 8 bases fit TRBD2. CDR3 length: 13 residues. J was trimmed by 5 bases and V by 6 bases; bases with no gene match: 6. Germline V CDR1 and CDR2: DFQATT, SNEGSKA (reference sequence). CDR3 sequence reads: CSAPGLGDNEQFF. In DNA form, the CDR3 reads TGCAGTGCCCCGGGACTAGGAGACAATGAGCAGTTCTTC.

V gene TRBV5-1 combines with J gene TRBJ2-1; D call uncertain. The CDR3 loop spans 15 amino acids. CDR1 and CDR2 from the germline V gene are SGHRS and YFSETQ. The germline V and J ends were trimmed by 0 bases and 7 bases, with 14 bases remaining between them. CDR3 sequence (DNA): TGCGCCAGCAGCTTGGCCAAATCTGTGGGAAATGAGCAGTTCTTC. Its translation is CASSLAKSVGNEQFF.

The V and J genes are TRBV7-9 and TRBJ2-5; either TRBD1 or TRBD2 may fit D (5 bases each). Germline V gene data show CDR1 as SEHNR and CDR2 as FQNEAQ (reference sequence). The ends were cut back, 0 bases at V and 2 bases at J, with 13 bases in the middle. The CDR3 is made up of 16 amino acids. CDR3 sequence: CASSLALGGGQETQYF. The CDR3 nucleotides read TGTGCCAGCAGCTTAGCACTGGGTGGGGGACAAGAGACCCAGTACTTC.

This clonotype was counted between two and nine times. V is TRBV28 and J is TRBJ2-7; D unresolved. Per germline, CDR1 MDHEN and CDR2 SYDVKM. There are 14 residues in the CDR3. Trimming left V 2 bases short and J 1 base short, with 9 bases between. The CDR3 region is CASSLRAVSYEQYV. CDR3 DNA sequence: TGTGCCAGCAGTTTAAGGGCCGTGTCCTACGAGCAGTACGTC.

This clonotype has a handful of counts. The V gene is TRBV18, the J gene TRBJ2-2; 9 bases are shared with TRBD1. This CDR3 region has 19 residues. The V and J ends lost 0 bases and 2 bases, in that order; junction bases with no gene match: 10. The germline V gene has CDR1 KGHSH and CDR2 LQKENI. The CDR3 spells CASSPPTGQGRSNTGELFF. DNA for the CDR3: TGTGCCAGCTCACCACCTACCGGACAGGGGCGTTCCAACACCGGGGAGCTGTTTTTT.

This clonotype was seen repeatedly, ten times or more. The genes are TRBV15 and TRBJ1-1; TRBD1 matches at 8 bases. The ends lost 4 bases at V and 5 bases at J; junction bases unmatched: 6. The CDR3 totals 14 residues. Germline lookup yields CDR1 LNHNV and CDR2 YYDKDF (reference sequence). CDR3 bases: TGTGCCACCAGCATACAGGGGGTATTGACTGAAGCTTTCTTT. It codes for CATSIQGVLTEAFF.

V gene TRBV28 combines with J gene TRBJ2-1; a weak D match, TRBD1 (5 bases). V was trimmed by 3 bases and J by 0 bases, leaving 9 bases between them. The CDR3 extends over 15 amino acids. Germline V CDR1 and CDR2: MDHEN, SYDVKM. The CDR3 loop is CASSFRTPSYNEQFF. The CDR3 coding sequence is TGTGCCAGCAGTTTCCGGACACCCTCCTACAATGAGCAGTTCTTC. The whole variable domain, filled in from reference TRBV28 and TRBJ2-1, reads DVKVTQSSRYLVKRTGEKVFLECVQDMDHENMFWYRQDPGLGLRLIYFSYDVKMKEKGDIPEGYSVSREKKERFSLILESASTNQTSMYLCASSFRTPSYNEQFFGPGTRLTVL.

This clonotype was found a few times. This rearrangement joins TRBV24-1 to TRBJ2-6, with TRBD2 as a possible D gene (5 bases). The CDR3 length is 16 residues. In germline, CDR1 is KGHDR, CDR2 SFDVKD. The V end lost 3 bases, the J end lost 0 bases, and 8 bases lay between the germline ends. The chain's CDR3 is CATSDRTASGANVLTF. As DNA, the CDR3 is TGTGCCACCAGTGATCGGACTGCCTCTGGGGCCAACGTCCTGACTTTC.

This clonotype was recorded at least ten times. The chain combines TRBV6-1 with TRBJ2-1; 7 positions match TRBD1. The V and J ends lost 5 bases and 8 bases, in that order; junction bases with no gene match: 12. From germline, CDR1 is MNHNS and CDR2 SASEGT. This CDR3 has 15 amino acids. CDR3 region: CASSLKRQGLDEQFF. Here the CDR3 DNA reads TGTGCCAGCAGTCTGAAACGACAGGGATTAGATGAGCAGTTCTTC.

This clonotype was counted at least ten times. This rearrangement joins TRBV5-6 to TRBJ1-1, with 10 bases fitting TRBD1. From germline, CDR1 is SGHDT and CDR2 YYEEEE. The CDR3 totals 15 residues. The V gene end was trimmed by 4 bases and the J gene end by 2 bases; junction bases not matched to a gene: 5. CDR3 loop: CASSHGTGVNTEAFF. Written as DNA, the CDR3 is TGTGCCAGCAGCCACGGGACAGGGGTTAACACTGAAGCTTTCTTT.

At least ten counts were recorded for this clonotype. The J gene is TRBJ2-1, the V gene TRBV5-1; D is unclear. The CDR3 consists of 11 residues. Germline CDR1 is SGHRS and CDR2 is YFSETQ. Trimming cost V 3 bases and J 8 bases, with 6 bases left between them. The DNA of the CDR3 is TGCGCCAGCAGCTCCGCCGATGAGCAGTTCTTC. It specifies CASSSADEQFF.

In its sample, this clonotype was seen many times. The gene calls are TRBV3-1 and TRBJ2-1; D perhaps matches TRBD1 (5 bases). V gave up 1 base and J gave up 0 bases, with 13 bases separating them. CDR1 and CDR2 (germline): LGHDT, YNNKEL (reference sequence). This CDR3 is built from 17 residues. The CDR3 loop reads CASSQVVGRSSYNEQFF. The CDR3 DNA reads as TGTGCCAGCAGCCAAGTTGTGGGGCGGAGCTCCTACAATGAGCAGTTCTTC.

This clonotype was seen ten or more times. This chain joins TRBV4-1 and TRBJ1-1; D is ambiguous. V dropped 4 bases and J dropped 4 bases, with 16 bases sitting between them. Germline values: CDR1 MGHRA, CDR2 YSYEKL. This CDR3 region has 15 residues. CDR3 residues: CASSLYEGSGTEAFF. In DNA form, the CDR3 reads TGCGCCAGCAGCCTTTATGAGGGCTCGGGCACTGAAGCTTTCTTT.

This clonotype has at least ten counts. The chain uses TRBV21-1 and TRBJ2-7; the D call in the table, TRBD1, was not verified against the DNA. TRBV21-1 counts as a pseudogene. The CDR3 contains 17 residues. The CDR3 nucleotides read TGTGCCAGCAGCAAAAAAAGGGCCGGGACAGTAGACTACGAGCAGTACTTC. Amino acid sequence: CASSKKRAGTVDYEQYF.

Ten or more counts support this clonotype. The chain couples TRBV5-1 to TRBJ2-7; D call uncertain. The CDR3 covers 16 residues. Germline CDR1 is SGHRS and CDR2 is YFSETQ. Trimming left V 6 bases short and J 2 bases short, with 21 bases between. Written as DNA, the CDR3 is TGCGCCAGCAAGCGACGCCGGGCCTCATTACCCTACGAGCAGTACGTC. Encoded protein: CASKRRRASLPYEQYV.